The 19 T cell receptor beta chains reported below all come from one sample, sequenced in a study of Ad26.COV2.S vaccination and SARS-CoV-2 variants. Some clones are missing from TCRdb's copy, which holds only in-frame ones; the method was immunoSEQ multiplex PCR. The sample shows hundreds of thousands of clones, around 90% of them seen only once. Treatment: some 20 received Ad26.COV2.S at low or high dose, single or two shots; roughly five received placebo; per-sample allocation not given. Samples analyzed were those drawn on day 63 after the first vaccine or placebo injection. Source: peripheral blood, taken in a trial of Ad26.COV2.S vaccine versus placebo. The receptors come from a person between 18 and 59 years old who received the Ad26.COV2.S COVID-19 vaccine or a placebo.

The rearrangement uses TRBV7-9 and TRBJ2-7; 7 nucleotides align to TRBD1. CDR3 length: 12 residues. Trimming cost V 3 bases and J 6 bases; bases outside gene matches: 2. CDR1 is SEHNR, CDR2 FQNEAQ, per germline (reference sequence). CDR3 DNA sequence: TGTGCCAGCAGCTTGACAGGGTTCGAGCAGTACTTC. Translated, it gives CASSLTGFEQYF.

The rearrangement uses TRBV3-1 (or the pseudogene TRBV3-2) and TRBJ2-2; TRBD2 agrees at 12 bases. Looked up from germline, CDR1 is LGHDT and CDR2 is YNNKEL (reference sequence). After removal of 0 bases from V and 0 bases from J, the junction contained 5 bases not matched to a gene. The length of the CDR3 is 19 residues. The chain's CDR3 is CASSQDRASGRANTGELFF. CDR3 DNA: TGTGCCAGCAGCCAAGATCGGGCTAGCGGGAGGGCGAACACCGGGGAGCTGTTTTTT.

V is TRBV6-5 and J is TRBJ2-1, with 13 bases matching TRBD2. The CDR3 has 15 residues. In germline, CDR1 is MNHEY, CDR2 SVGAGI. Trimming took 6 bases from V and 7 from J; bases not matched to a gene: 6. CDR3 residues: CASSPGLAGRNEQFF. The CDR3 DNA reads as TGTGCCAGCAGCCCGGGACTAGCGGGAAGGAATGAGCAGTTCTTC.

The V gene is TRBV7-2, the J gene TRBJ2-1; TRBD1 agrees at 9 bases. Germline CDR1 and CDR2: SGHTA and FQGNSA. Trimming at V came to 4 bases and at J to 6 bases, leaving 7 bases not matched to a gene. The CDR3 consists of 15 residues. CDR3 protein: CASSSGTGPFNEQFF. The CDR3, as DNA: TGTGCCAGCAGCTCCGGGACAGGGCCCTTCAATGAGCAGTTCTTC. The full variable domain, its missing parts supplied by reference TRBV7-2 and TRBJ2-1, is GAGVSQSPSNKVTEKGKDVELRCDPISGHTALYWYRQSLGQGLEFLIYFQGNSAPDKSGLPSDRFSAERTGGSVSTLTIQRTQQEDSAVYLCASSSGTGPFNEQFFGPGTRLTVL.

This chain uses TRBV4-2 with TRBJ2-4; a possible D gene is TRBD2 (6 bases). Germline CDR1 is LGHNA and CDR2 is YNFKEQ. Trimming removed 1 base at V and 10 bases at J, with 11 bases between. CDR3 length equals 13 residues. The CDR3 loop reads CASSQGAGRIQYF. For the CDR3, the DNA is TGTGCCAGCAGCCAAGGGGCTGGGAGGATTCAGTACTTC.

The chain carries TRBV6-2 or TRBV6-3 and TRBJ2-7; either TRBD1 or TRBD2 may supply D (7 bases each). The CDR3 covers 14 residues. Germline V gives CDR1 MNHEY, CDR2 SVGEGT. With 4 bases removed from V and 3 bases from J, the gap between germline ends came to 13 bases. Here the CDR3 reads CASSSGGAFYEQYF. The CDR3 DNA follows: TGTGCCAGCAGTTCAGGGGGGGCGTTCTACGAGCAGTACTTC.

Of note for this clone: The junction does not match germline at one end; this may be a read error. V usage is TRBV24-1 and J usage is TRBJ1-5; D is unclear. The length of the CDR3 is 11 residues. In germline, CDR1 is KGHDR, CDR2 SFDVKD. CDR3 protein: CVTPPKEPQHF. CDR3 DNA sequence: TGTGTCACCCCACCTAAGGAGCCCCAGCATTTT.

To note about this clone: The same CDR3 is also encoded by other DNA sequences in this sample. The chain employs TRBV18 and TRBJ1-5; D not resolved. This CDR3 comprises 13 residues. Germline lookup yields CDR1 KGHSH and CDR2 LQKENI. The ends were cut back, 2 bases at V and 3 bases at J, with 5 bases in the middle. The CDR3 spells CASSPGTNQPQHF. CDR3 DNA sequence: TGTGCCAGCTCACCAGGAACCAATCAGCCCCAGCATTTT.

The chain carries TRBV6-1 and TRBJ2-1, with D maybe TRBD2 (6 bases). The CDR3 spans 15 residues. Trimming removed 1 base from V and 3 bases from J, with 10 bases in between. Germline CDR1 is MNHNS and CDR2 is SASEGT. The CDR3 here is CASSEGNSGYNEQFF. The CDR3 DNA reads as TGTGCCAGCAGTGAAGGCAATAGCGGCTACAATGAGCAGTTCTTC.

V is TRBV6-2 or TRBV6-3 and J is TRBJ2-1, with D maybe TRBD1 (5 bases). The CDR3 is 14 amino acids. Germline loops: CDR1 MNHEY, CDR2 SVGEGT. Trimming pared 2 bases from V and 4 bases from J, leaving 9 bases between. CDR3 nucleotide sequence: TGTGCCAGCAGTTACAATCCAGGGTACAATGAGCAGTTCTTC. Its protein is CASSYNPGYNEQFF.

This clone was counted between two and nine times. The CDR3 here is CASSLDPNYGYTF. The CDR3 region has the DNA TGTGCCAGCAGCTTAGATCCTAACTATGGCTACACCTTC. V usage is TRBV7-2 and J usage is TRBJ1-2; D uncertain. This CDR3 is 13 amino acids long. V was clipped by 1 base and J by 0 bases, with 3 bases between them. CDR1 is SGHTA, CDR2 FQGNSA, per germline.

This clone was counted once. CDR3 in amino acids: CATDRGDTGELFF. The CDR3, as DNA: TGTGCCACCGACAGGGGGGACACCGGGGAGCTGTTTTTT. The genes are TRBV24-1 and TRBJ2-2, with 9 bases identical to TRBD1. J was trimmed by 3 bases and V by 9 bases; bases with no gene match: 1. This CDR3 region has 13 residues. In germline, CDR1 is KGHDR, CDR2 SFDVKD.

The chain carries TRBV24-1 and TRBJ2-2, with D perhaps TRBD1 or TRBD2 (5 bases each). The CDR3 runs 14 residues. Trimming cost V 2 bases and J 7 bases, with 10 bases left between them. Germline V gives CDR1 KGHDR, CDR2 SFDVKD. The CDR3 DNA reads TGTGCCACCAGTGATTCTGGGGCGGGCGGGGAGCTGTTTTTT. Its protein product is CATSDSGAGGELFF.

The chain couples TRBV5-6 to TRBJ2-1; D tentatively reads TRBD1 or TRBD2 (5 bases each). The CDR3 consists of 16 residues. Deletions cut 4 bases from V and 7 bases from J, with 21 bases between. Germline V CDR1 and CDR2: SGHDT, YYEEEE. CDR3 nucleotide sequence: TGTGCCAGCAGCCGGGGCCCTAGACCTGGGGTAAATGAGCAGTTCTTC. Its translation: CASSRGPRPGVNEQFF. Full variable domain (missing parts from reference TRBV5-6 and TRBJ2-1): DAGVTQSPTHLIKTRGQQVTLRCSPKSGHDTVSWYQQALGQGPQFIFQYYEEEERQRGNFPDRFSGHQFPNYSSELNVNALLLGDSALYLCASSRGPRPGVNEQFFGPGTRLTVL.

In regard to this clone: Additional DNA sequences in this sample encode the identical CDR3. This rearrangement joins TRBV10-3 to TRBJ2-3, with 8 bases that match TRBD2. This CDR3 is 15 amino acids long. CDR1 is ENHRY and CDR2 is SYGVKD in the germline V gene. V was pared by 9 bases and J by 2 bases, with 10 bases of the junction left unmatched. The CDR3 protein is CAISGLAGFTDTQYF. CDR3 bases: TGTGCCATTTCGGGGCTAGCGGGTTTCACAGATACGCAGTATTTT.

The V call is TRBV5-6, the J call TRBJ2-5, with 10 bases matching TRBD1. Germline V lookup: CDR1 SGHDT, CDR2 YYEEEE. The CDR3 totals 14 residues. With 3 bases clipped from V and 5 bases from J, the junction kept 4 bases outside the gene matches. Here the CDR3 reads CASSSPGQGETQYF. As DNA, the CDR3 is TGTGCCAGCAGCTCTCCGGGACAGGGGGAGACCCAGTACTTC.

This rearrangement joins TRBV5-1 to TRBJ1-5, with D perhaps matching TRBD1 (5 bases). Germline assignment: CDR1 SGHRS and CDR2 YFSETQ. V was pared by 4 bases and J by 5 bases, with 19 bases between. The CDR3 covers 16 residues. CDR3 in amino acids: CASSRLPGRADQPQHF. CDR3 DNA: TGCGCCAGCAGCCGACTCCCGGGACGAGCGGATCAGCCCCAGCATTTT.

This clone was picked up a small number of times. V usage is TRBV5-1 and J usage is TRBJ2-3; no clear D. Trimming cost V 4 bases and J 2 bases, with 5 bases left between them. Germline values: CDR1 SGHRS, CDR2 YFSETQ. The CDR3 is 12 residues long. CDR3 protein: CASSTNTDTQYF. The CDR3 DNA is TGCGCCAGCAGCACAAACACAGATACGCAGTATTTT.

The V gene is TRBV27, the J gene TRBJ1-2; no definite D call. Germline V lookup: CDR1 MNHEY, CDR2 SMNVEV (reference sequence). Trimming removed 5 bases from V and 9 bases from J, with 13 bases in between. The CDR3 totals 12 residues. CDR3 bases: TGTGCCAGCAGTCGGTCGGACGGAAGCTACACCTTC. It translates to CASSRSDGSYTF.